This T cell receptor beta chain was found in a study of T cell changes during pregnancy in multiple sclerosis. V was pared by 8 bases and J by 2 bases, with 4 bases of the junction left unmatched. The CDR3 covers 13 residues. The germline V gene has CDR1 GTSNPN and CDR2 SVGIG (reference sequence). Clones were sequenced by immunoSEQ multiplex PCR, and TCRdb holds only the in-frame ones, with some missing. Of around 35,000 clones in the sample, around 92% were seen once. The starting material was CD4+ T cells from peripheral blood mononuclear cells, obtained in the third trimester of pregnancy. The chain carries TRBV30 and TRBJ2-3; 10 bases agree with TRBD1. The sequence was obtained from a female donor in good health, enrolled as a control in a pregnancy study. The CDR3: CAGTGVFTDTQYF. The CDR3 DNA follows: TGTGCCGGGACAGGGGTATTCACAGATACGCAGTATTTT.